A selection of T cell receptor beta chains follows, all from one sample in a study of cytomegalovirus exposure and HLA in healthy donors. Here immunoSEQ multiplex PCR was the method, and the copy in TCRdb shows in-frame clones only, minus some. In the table there are 90,000 to 100,000 clones, under 80% of which are singletons. The sequenced material came from PBMCs. These receptors came from a male donor in good health and CMV-seronegative. CDR3s include the opening cysteine and the closing phenylalanine or tryptophan. The D gene is left open where the match is weak. The listing skips clone size in some rows; elsewhere it reads once, few, many or a size class.

d_gene	v_gene	abundance	j_gene	CDR3nt	CDR3aa
TRBD2	TRBV5-1	NA	TRBJ2-1	TGCGCCAGCAGCGTTAGCGGGACCTCCTACAATGAGCAGTTCTTC	CASSVSGTSYNEQFF
NA	TRBV5-1	NA	TRBJ2-7	TGCGCCAGCAGCCACCGGACTCTATCCTACGAGCAGTACTTC	CASSHRTLSYEQYF
NA	TRBV7-9	NA	TRBJ2-2	TGTGCCAGCAGCTCATTAGGGGGACAGAACACCGGGGAGCTGTTTTTT	CASSSLGGQNTGELFF
TRBD2	TRBV6-4	NA	TRBJ2-1	TGTGCCAGCAGTTATAGGGTAGCGGGACTGAGCTCCTACAATGAGCAGTTCTTC	CASSYRVAGLSSYNEQFF
TRBD1	TRBV14	NA	TRBJ1-4	TGTGCCAGCAGCCCGACAGGGTGGGTTGAAAAACTGTTTTTT	CASSPTGWVEKLFF
TRBD1	TRBV27	NA	TRBJ2-2	TGTGCCAGCAGTTTATCGGAGGACAGGGGGAGCACCGGGGAGCTGTTTTTT	CASSLSEDRGSTGELFF
TRBD2	TRBV27	once	TRBJ2-7	TGTGCCACCTCCTTAGGGACTAGGAACTCCTACGCCTACGAGCAGTACTTC	CATSLGTRNSYAYEQYF
TRBD2	TRBV5-1	NA	TRBJ2-1	TGCGCCAGCAGCAGTGAGATCGGACTAGCGGGAGGGAATGAGCAGTTCTTC	CASSSEIGLAGGNEQFF
TRBD2	TRBV6-6	NA	TRBJ2-1	TGTGCCAGCAGACTCCTACTAGCGGGAGTTGACAATGAGCAGTTCTTC	CASRLLLAGVDNEQFF
TRBD2	TRBV28	NA	TRBJ2-7	TGTGCCAGCAGTCCAAGCGGGAGGTTTCCCTACGAGCAGTACTTC	CASSPSGRFPYEQYF
NA	TRBV29-1	NA	TRBJ2-2	TGCAGCGTTGTGTCAGTGAACACCGGGGAGCTGTTTTTT	CSVVSVNTGELFF
TRBD2	TRBV4-1	NA	TRBJ2-5	TGCGCCAGCAGCCTTACCGGGACTAGCGGGAGGGGATGGGAGACCCAGTACTTC	CASSLTGTSGRGWETQYF
TRBD2	TRBV7-2	NA	TRBJ2-7	TGTGCCAGCAGCACATACGCTAGCGGGGGTACCTACGAGCAGTACTTC	CASSTYASGGTYEQYF
TRBD2	TRBV4-2	NA	TRBJ2-1	TGTGCCAGCAGCCAAGAAGCGGGGCGACTAGCGAGGGAGCAGTTCTTC	CASSQEAGRLAREQFF